One TCR beta chain is described in this entry. Its matching antigen is unknown. A read error may produce the germline difference seen at one junction end. The data were produced by immunoSEQ multiplex PCR, yet TCRdb's version contains in-frame clones alone and is incomplete. Of tens of thousands of clones in the sample, roughly 87% were seen once. The data were obtained in a study of glioma-infiltrating T cells after dendritic cell vaccination. In the study overall: Dendritic cell vaccination trial patients had either newly diagnosed or recurrent glioblastoma. Whole-study findings and limits: Only a small number of patients had complete blood and tumor samples.

Isocitrate dehydrogenase mutation was absent in all glioblastoma patients. This CDR3 is built from 15 residues. Germline V lookup: CDR1 LNHNV, CDR2 YYDKDF (reference sequence). The sample here was blood, taken before dendritic cell vaccination. The rearrangement joins TRBV15 to TRBJ2-2; possibly TRBD1 for D (5 bases). The TCR originated in a human donor with glioblastoma. The CDR3 nucleotides are TGTGCCACCAGCAGAGATCGACAGAACCCCGGGGAGCTGTTTTTT. Translation: CATSRDRQNPGELFF.